The source of this T cell receptor beta chain is a study of T cells in tuberculosis. Study-wide points: Classification accuracy was over 85% (AUROC 0.7 to 0.95) with the GMM-specific repertoire. Smaller alpha distances in active tuberculosis partly reflected shorter CDR3-alpha lengths. Active tuberculosis cases were adults; controls were adolescents.

Time point reported: new active TB diagnosis, blood taken before or within 7 days of starting treatment. Each patient had positive sputum smear microscopy and/or positive culture. To note about this clone: Its cognate antigen is unknown.

Trimming stripped 7 bases from V and 6 bases from J, with 12 bases between. The length of the CDR3 is 11 residues. The germline gives CDR1 DFQATT, CDR2 SNEGSKA (reference sequence). Libraries were prepared by immunoSEQ multiplex PCR; TCRdb keeps only in-frame clonotypes and omits some of them. The sample has 47,000 or so clones, nearly 95% seen once. The specimen was PBMCs, collected at tuberculosis diagnosis. The receptor's source is an adult with tuberculosis. The chain carries TRBV20-1 and TRBJ1-1; D is uncertain. The CDR3 protein is CSERVIAEAFF. For the CDR3, the DNA is TGCAGTGAGAGGGTAATCGCTGAAGCTTTCTTT.